One and the same sample provided the 26 T cell receptor beta chains below, sequenced in a study of T cell responses to AZD1222 COVID-19 vaccine (dated by TCRdb to the early 2020s). The label giving this sample's time point can be read as: baseline before first vaccination. The method behind the library was the immunoSEQ multiplex PCR assay. In TCRdb, the immuneACCESS table is reduced to in-frame sequences with V and J assigned. These tables do not hold every clone; where another copy was compared, an unresolved V gene accounts for under half, and the others remain unexplained. The sample has about 120,000 clones on record, about four fifths of them singletons. Jointly, the top ten make up 4% to 5% of the sample. The material sequenced was peripheral blood, taken on day 0 of AZD1222 vaccination. The receptor set was obtained from an adult in good health.

This chain links TRBV19 with TRBJ2-3; possibly TRBD1 or TRBD2 for D (6 bases each). Germline CDR1 is LNHDA and CDR2 is SQIVND (reference sequence). The ends were cut back, 5 bases at V and 6 bases at J, with 18 bases in the middle. The CDR3 contains 15 residues. As DNA, the CDR3 is TGTGCCAGTAGTCCCGGGGGCCGCCCGACTGATACGCAGTATTTT. Protein sequence: CASSPGGRPTDTQYF.

The rearrangement joins TRBV6-2 or TRBV6-3 to TRBJ2-2, with D hard to call. The germline V and J ends were trimmed by 7 bases and 2 bases, with 8 bases remaining between them. Germline V gene lookup returns CDR1 MNHEY and CDR2 SVGEGT. There are 13 residues in the CDR3. CDR3 region: CASNPQNTGELFF. CDR3 nucleotide sequence: TGTGCCAGCAACCCACAAAACACCGGGGAGCTGTTTTTT.

This clone was counted a single time. V usage is TRBV6-4 and J usage is TRBJ2-1; 9 nucleotides align to TRBD2. With V trimmed by 2 bases and J by 6 bases, 5 bases remained unmatched. Germline V gene data show CDR1 as MRHNA and CDR2 as SNTAGT. CDR3 size: 15 residues. The CDR3 coding sequence is TGTGCCAGCAGTGACGGAGCGGGGGGCGTCAATGAGCAGTTCTTC. It encodes CASSDGAGGVNEQFF.

This clone was recorded once. The V call is TRBV12-3 or TRBV12-4, the J call TRBJ2-3; D is uncertain. This CDR3 is 13 amino acids long. Trimming took 6 bases from V and 10 from J, leaving 17 bases between them. CDR3 protein: CASRPAQDLAQYF. The CDR3 DNA reads TGTGCCAGCAGACCTGCTCAGGATTTGGCGCAGTATTTT.

This chain links TRBV5-5 with TRBJ2-7, with TRBD1 as a possible D gene (5 bases). The V gene lost 9 bases and the J gene lost 0 bases, with 13 bases spanning the gap. The CDR3 has 13 residues. The germline CDR1 and CDR2 sequences are SGHKS and YYEKEE (reference sequence). The CDR3, as DNA: TGTGCCACCCACCAGGGTCCCTCCTACGAGCAGTACTTC. This encodes CATHQGPSYEQYF.

The V and J genes are TRBV7-8 and TRBJ1-5; D gene ambiguous. The length of the CDR3 is 16 residues. Germline-derived CDR1 and CDR2 are SGHVS and FQNEAQ. The V end was cut by 8 bases, the J end by 2 bases, with 19 bases between. The CDR3 here is CASGSAGLSGNQPQHF. The CDR3 DNA is TGTGCCAGCGGGTCCGCTGGGTTATCGGGCAATCAGCCCCAGCATTTT.

V and J are TRBV7-8 and TRBJ1-2, with 8 bases identical to TRBD1. V trimming: 4 bases; J trimming: 5 bases; junction bases outside the gene matches: 12. Germline V gene lookup returns CDR1 SGHVS and CDR2 FQNEAQ. This CDR3 contains 16 residues. In nucleotides, the CDR3 is TGTGCCAGCAGCTCGCAGAGGACAGGGTCGAGGTATGGCTACACCTTC. This codes for CASSSQRTGSRYGYTF.

The rearrangement uses TRBV7-9 and TRBJ2-7; TRBD1 aligns across 12 bases. V shed 5 bases and J 5 bases; nucleotides not matched to a gene: 7. The CDR3 loop spans 15 amino acids. Germline CDR1 and CDR2: SEHNR and FQNEAQ (reference sequence). The CDR3 loop is CASSRGGTGGNEQYF. In DNA, the CDR3 is TGTGCCAGCAGCCGAGGCGGGACAGGGGGCAACGAGCAGTACTTC.

The J gene is TRBJ2-5, the V gene TRBV10-3, with a weak D call TRBD1 (6 bases). The CDR3 contains 12 residues. The germline V and J ends were trimmed by 7 bases and 4 bases, with 10 bases remaining between them. In germline, CDR1 is ENHRY, CDR2 SYGVKD. In DNA form, the CDR3 reads TGTGCCATCAAGGACAGCGGAGAGACCCAGTACTTC. Its translation: CAIKDSGETQYF.

The chain is built from TRBV5-8 and TRBJ2-5, with D unresolved. Per germline, CDR1 SGHTS and CDR2 YDEGEE. Trimming took off 1 base at V and 5 bases at J, with 9 bases between the two ends. This CDR3 is 13 amino acids long. CDR3 region: CASSLPITETQYF. Written as DNA, the CDR3 is TGTGCCAGCAGCTTGCCAATTACGGAGACCCAGTACTTC.

The chain employs TRBV24-1 and TRBJ1-5; TRBD1 is a possible D gene (6 bases). Germline CDR1 is KGHDR and CDR2 is SFDVKD. With 4 bases removed from V and 6 bases from J, the gap between germline ends came to 12 bases. The CDR3 runs 14 residues. The CDR3 DNA reads as TGTGCCACCAGTGACCCGACAGGCGCTCAGCCCCAGCATTTT. Protein sequence: CATSDPTGAQPQHF.

V gene TRBV28 combines with J gene TRBJ2-1, with 11 nucleotides matching TRBD2. Germline V gives CDR1 MDHEN, CDR2 SYDVKM. The CDR3 contains 17 residues. With 7 bases clipped from V and 10 bases from J, the junction kept 18 bases outside the gene matches. The CDR3 region has the DNA TGTGCCAGCACCTTGGGGGCTAGCGGGGGGCAATCAGGGGAGCAGTTCTTC. Its protein is CASTLGASGGQSGEQFF.

This sequence joins TRBV10-1 and TRBJ2-1, with D hard to call. The V and J ends lost 4 bases and 2 bases respectively, with 6 bases between them. This CDR3 is 13 amino acids long. Per germline, CDR1 WNHNN and CDR2 SYGVQD (reference sequence). CDR3: CASSARPYNEQFF. CDR3 in DNA: TGCGCCAGCAGTGCGCGACCCTACAATGAGCAGTTCTTC.

The chain is built from TRBV7-8 and TRBJ1-1; D is perhaps TRBD1 (6 bases). CDR1 SGHVS and CDR2 FQNEAQ come from the germline V gene. The CDR3 is 14 residues long. The germline V and J ends were trimmed by 7 bases and 0 bases, with 12 bases remaining between them. CDR3 DNA: TGTGCCAGCACACGGACAGTCATGAACACTGAAGCTTTCTTT. Translation: CASTRTVMNTEAFF.

The chain recombines TRBV7-2 with TRBJ1-4; perhaps TRBD1 as D (6 bases). Germline V gene data show CDR1 as SGHTA and CDR2 as FQGNSA. The CDR3 contains 16 residues. V was shortened by 5 bases and J by 8 bases, with 21 bases between the two germline ends. CDR3 in DNA: TGTGCCAGCAGCCGTTCACAGGGAAGTCTGAGGGAAAAACTGTTTTTT. As protein: CASSRSQGSLREKLFF.

This sequence joins TRBV7-9 and TRBJ1-2, with D possibly TRBD1 on 5 matching bases. The V end lost 3 bases, the J end lost 12 bases, and 17 bases lay between the germline ends. The germline CDR1 and CDR2 sequences are SEHNR and FQNEAQ (reference sequence). The CDR3 has 13 residues. The CDR3 sequence is CASSFSGTPHDTF. CDR3 sequence (DNA): TGTGCCAGCAGCTTCTCAGGGACCCCCCACGACACCTTC.

The CDR3 sequence: CASSPGQINSPLHF. CDR3 DNA: TGTGCCAGTAGTCCGGGCCAGATTAATTCACCCCTCCACTTT. The chain uses TRBV19 and TRBJ1-6; D is unclear. V lost 5 bases and J 6 bases, leaving 11 bases between the germline ends. CDR1 is LNHDA and CDR2 is SQIVND in the germline V gene (reference sequence). The CDR3 runs 14 residues.

J is TRBJ2-7 and V is TRBV28, with D possibly being TRBD1 (6 bases). This CDR3 spans 14 amino acids. Germline-derived CDR1 and CDR2 are MDHEN and SYDVKM. Trimming pared 10 bases from V and 0 bases from J, leaving 16 bases between. The CDR3 DNA reads TGTGCCAAAACGCAGGGGCGCAGCTCCTACGAGCAGTACTTC. Protein: CAKTQGRSSYEQYF.

This clone has only a few counts. CDR3 sequence reads: CASSRAKVYEQYF. The CDR3 nucleotides read TGTGCCAGCAGCCGGGCGAAGGTCTACGAGCAGTACTTC. The chain carries TRBV5-8 and TRBJ2-7; the D is unclear. The V end lost 4 bases, the J end lost 3 bases, and 11 bases lay between the germline ends. CDR1 is SGHTS, CDR2 YDEGEE, per germline. This CDR3 region has 13 residues.

The chain combines TRBV5-5 with TRBJ1-4; no firm D call. The CDR3 contains 14 residues. Deletions cut 0 bases from V and 5 bases from J, with 8 bases between. Germline CDR1 and CDR2: SGHKS and YYEKEE (reference sequence). The CDR3 bases are TGTGCCAGCAGCTTGGTACAGCGGAATGAAAAACTGTTTTTT. It is translated as CASSLVQRNEKLFF. Using reference TRBV5-5 and TRBJ1-4 for the parts outside the CDR3, the full variable domain is DAGVTQSPTHLIKTRGQQVTLRCSPISGHKSVSWYQQVLGQGPQFIFQYYEKEERGRGNFPDRFSARQFPNYSSELNVNALLLGDSALYLCASSLVQRNEKLFFGSGTQLSVL.

J is TRBJ2-7 and V is TRBV27; 8 bases agree with TRBD2. The germline V gene encodes CDR1 MNHEY and CDR2 SMNVEV (reference sequence). Losses at the gene ends were 6 bases for V and 0 bases for J; bases not matched to a gene: 7. The CDR3 has 15 amino acids. In DNA, the CDR3 is TGTGCCAGCAGCCCGTGGGGGACTAGCTCCTACGAGCAGTACTTC. Translating it yields CASSPWGTSSYEQYF.

This clone was observed a single time. V usage is TRBV4-3 and J usage is TRBJ1-6, with 9 bases identical to TRBD1. The germline V gene has CDR1 LGHNA and CDR2 YSLEER. V dropped 4 bases and J dropped 7; count of bases not matched to a gene: 5. The CDR3 is made up of 15 amino acids. The CDR3 region has the DNA TGCGCCAGCAGCCTAGGACAGGGGTTAAATTCACCCCTCCACTTT. This encodes CASSLGQGLNSPLHF.

The V and J genes are TRBV14 and TRBJ1-1; D unclear. Per the germline V gene, CDR1 is SGHDN and CDR2 is FVKESK. Trimming shortened V by 1 base and J by 6 bases, and 9 bases separated the two germline ends. This CDR3 comprises 13 residues. CDR3 residues: CASSQVLQSEAFF. The DNA of the CDR3 is TGTGCCAGCAGCCAAGTATTACAGTCTGAAGCTTTCTTT.

This clone was picked up a small number of times. This chain joins TRBV29-1 and TRBJ2-7; D is possibly TRBD2 (6 bases). Germline V gene data show CDR1 as SQVTM and CDR2 as ANQGSEA. The CDR3 sequence is 11 residues long. Trimming removed 4 bases at V and 7 bases at J, with 11 bases between. The CDR3 loop reads CSVGEAGEQYF. The CDR3 DNA follows: TGCAGCGTTGGGGAGGCGGGGGAGCAGTACTTC.

The table lists this clone with a count of one. Other nucleotide sequences in the sample specify the same CDR3. The chain uses TRBV7-2 and TRBJ1-2, with D unclear. Germline CDR1 is SGHTA and CDR2 is FQGNSA. Trimming stripped 2 bases from V and 1 base from J, with 5 bases between. CDR3 size: 13 residues. CDR3 nucleotides: TGTGCCAGCAGCTTACAGGATAACTATGGCTACACCTTC. This codes for CASSLQDNYGYTF.

The V call is TRBV7-6, the J call TRBJ1-1; TRBD1 matches at 7 bases. This CDR3 has 15 residues. CDR1 is SGHVS and CDR2 is FNYEAQ in the germline V gene. V dropped 2 bases and J dropped 4; count of bases not matched to a gene: 7. CDR3 protein: CASSLQGGFGTEAFF. Here the CDR3 DNA reads TGTGCCAGCAGCTTACAGGGGGGATTCGGCACTGAAGCTTTCTTT.